The rows below give T cell receptor beta chains drawn from one sample of a study of blood T cell repertoires in COVID-19. Assay: immunoSEQ multiplex PCR; the TCRdb copy retains only in-frame clones and omits some. The sample consists of fewer than 350,000 clones, about 90% of them appearing once. The sequenced material came from PBMCs or T cells enriched from blood (not recorded which). Every receptor here comes from a woman aged 18-35 years with acute COVID-19. CDR3s include the opening cysteine and the closing phenylalanine or tryptophan. The order of the fields is D gene, J gene, clone size, V gene, CDR3 DNA, CDR3 protein. The D gene is left open where the match is weak. Clone size is given for some rows only: seen once, a few or many times, or a class if the clone is expanded.

.,TRBJ2-6,.,TRBV5-1,TGCGCCAGCAGCTCCTGGGAGACCGGGGCCAACGTCCTGACTTTC,CASSSWETGANVLTF
.,TRBJ1-4,many,TRBV7-9,TGTGCCAGCAGCTTAAACAGGGAGAACGAAAAACTGTTTTTT,CASSLNRENEKLFF
.,TRBJ2-7,.,TRBV6-4,TGTGCCGTAACAGGGTGGGGATCCCTAGAGCAGTACTTC,CAVTGWGSLEQYF
.,TRBJ1-1,.,TRBV7-9,TGTGCCAGCAGCTTAGAATCCGGGACTGAAGCTTTCTTT,CASSLESGTEAFF
TRBD2,TRBJ2-5,.,TRBV11-2,TGTGCCAGCAGCTTAGCGGGAGGGCAACGAGAGACCCAGTACTTC,CASSLAGGQRETQYF
.,TRBJ1-1,.,TRBV30,TGTGCCTGGAGGAAACCAGGCGGGACTGAAGCTTTCTTT,CAWRKPGGTEAFF
TRBD1,TRBJ2-7,.,TRBV6-4,TGTGCCAGCAGTCAGGACAGGGGCTACGAGCAGTACTTC,CASSQDRGYEQYF
TRBD1,TRBJ1-5,.,TRBV6-2/TRBV6-3,TGTGCCAGCAGTCTGACAGGGGACGGGCAGCCCCAGCATTTT,CASSLTGDGQPQHF
TRBD2,TRBJ2-7,.,TRBV4-1,TGCGCCAGCAGCCAATGGACTAGCGGGAGCTACGAGCAGTACTTC,CASSQWTSGSYEQYF
.,TRBJ1-5,.,TRBV6-2/TRBV6-3,TGTGCCAGCAGTTACTCGAGGGCCTGGCTACAGCCCCAGCATTTT,CASSYSRAWLQPQHF
TRBD1,TRBJ1-1,.,TRBV5-1,TGCGCCAGCAGCTTGGGGACGGGACAGATGAACACTGAAGCTTTCTTT,CASSLGTGQMNTEAFF
TRBD2,TRBJ2-2,.,TRBV7-9,TGTGCCAGCAGCTCCGGGGGAGCGGGAGTGACCGGGGAGCTGTTTTTT,CASSSGGAGVTGELFF
TRBD1,TRBJ1-1,.,TRBV9,TGTGCCAGCAGCGTAGGGGCAGGGGGCTTAACTGAAGCTTTCTTT,CASSVGAGGLTEAFF
TRBD2,TRBJ2-7,.,TRBV3-1/TRBV3-2,TGTGCCAGCAGCAAGACGACTAGCGGGAGATACGAGCAGTACTTC,CASSKTTSGRYEQYF
TRBD2,TRBJ2-3,.,TRBV7-8,TGTGCCAGCAGCTTAGTTGTACTAGCGGGATTAGATACGCAGTATTTT,CASSLVVLAGLDTQYF
TRBD1,TRBJ1-2,.,TRBV29-1,TGCAGCGTTGAGCGTCCTGGGCCAGGGGGTGTAGACTATGGCTACACCTTC,CSVERPGPGGVDYGYTF
.,TRBJ1-2,.,TRBV25-1,TGTGCCAGCAGTGCCCCCCAGGGTCCCTATGGCTACACCTTC,CASSAPQGPYGYTF
TRBD2,TRBJ2-3,.,TRBV9,TGTGCCAGCAGCGTTGGCGGGAGGGCCTCCGATACGCAGTATTTT,CASSVGGRASDTQYF
TRBD1,TRBJ1-6,once,TRBV14,TGTGCCAGCAGGGATGGGGCAGGGGGTCGACCCCTCCACTTT,CASRDGAGGRPLHF
.,TRBJ1-5,.,TRBV11-2,TGTGCCAGCAGCTCTCGGAGGGGTCAGCCCCAGCATTTT,CASSSRRGQPQHF
.,TRBJ1-1,.,TRBV7-9,TGTGCCAGCAGCCCACGTCCTATTAACACTGAAGCTTTCTTT,CASSPRPINTEAFF
TRBD1,TRBJ1-5,.,TRBV5-5,TGTGCCAGCAGCTTTTCCGGCTGGGGGCCGGGACAGGGTTATCAGCCCCAGCATTTT,CASSFSGWGPGQGYQPQHF
.,TRBJ2-2,.,TRBV19,TGTGCCAGTAGTATGGGTCTCCGCGGCACCGGGGAGCTGTTTTTT,CASSMGLRGTGELFF
.,TRBJ2-2,few,TRBV10-1,TGCGCCAGCCTCTCGAACACCGGGGAGCTGTTTTTT,CASLSNTGELFF
TRBD1,TRBJ2-5,.,TRBV15,TGTGCCACCAGCACCATGGGACAGATGGAGACCCAGTACTTC,CATSTMGQMETQYF
TRBD1,TRBJ1-6,once,TRBV28,TGTGCCAGCAGTTTTCCCTCTTCTTCCGGGACAGCCAAACTATTTAACAATTCACCCCTCCACTTT,CASSFPSSSGTAKLFNNSPLHF
.,TRBJ2-7,few,TRBV6-2/TRBV6-3,TGTGCCAGCAGCCGCGATATGATCTACGAGCAGTACTTC,CASSRDMIYEQYF
.,TRBJ2-3,.,TRBV10-1,TGCGCCAGCAGTGCCCATCTACAGGACCCTACGCAGTATTTT,CASSAHLQDPTQYF
TRBD1,TRBJ2-7,.,TRBV7-2,TGTGCCAGCAGCTTCGGACAGGGGGCGGGGGAGCAGTACTTC,CASSFGQGAGEQYF
TRBD1,TRBJ1-6,.,TRBV6-6,TGTGCCAGCAGTCCAGGACAGGGGCCGACAGGTTCACCCCTCCACTTT,CASSPGQGPTGSPLHF
TRBD1,TRBJ2-7,.,TRBV7-9,TGTGCCAGCAGCTTACCGGGACAGGGGGTATCCGAGCAGTACTTC,CASSLPGQGVSEQYF
TRBD1,TRBJ2-5,few,TRBV7-7,TGTGCCAGCAGCACAGACAGGGTGTCTGGGGAGACCCAGTACTTC,CASSTDRVSGETQYF
.,TRBJ1-4,.,TRBV7-9,TGTGCCAGCAGCTTCCGGGAGTCTAATGAAAAACTGTTTTTT,CASSFRESNEKLFF
.,TRBJ2-3,.,TRBV9,TGTGCCAGCAGCGTAGGGGGACTCCCCACAGATACGCAGTATTTT,CASSVGGLPTDTQYF
TRBD1,TRBJ2-5,few,TRBV7-8,TGTGCCAGCAGCTTAGCTGCCAGGGGGCGATTGGAGACCCAGTACTTC,CASSLAARGRLETQYF